The entry below describes one TCR beta chain. Its specificity is not known. This record belongs to a study of shared clonotypes between healthy human individuals. Within Nashville, Tennessee resided all donors, each a Caucasian adult. Points from the study as a whole: On the whole, naive subsets had larger estimated richness than memory subsets had.

Genomic DNA per cell subset filled all wells of several immunoSEQ plates. The protocol was immunoSEQ multiplex PCR, while the TCRdb copy is restricted to in-frame clones and leaves out a portion. The profile shows a few million clones, around 92% of them singletons. The CDR3 consists of 13 residues. Germline CDR1 reads SGHRS; CDR2 reads YFSETQ. Trimming pared 5 bases from V and 6 bases from J, leaving 11 bases between. The TCR was taken from a man aged 18-30 years in good health. Some clones in this sample may be carry-over from other donors' samples. Material for sequencing was naive CD4+ T cells from PBMCs. The subset: CD45RA+ positively selected. V and J are TRBV5-1 and TRBJ2-2; D is uncertain. CDR3 loop: CASSEKTSGELFF. The CDR3 region has the DNA TGCGCCAGCAGTGAAAAGACTTCCGGGGAGCTGTTTTTT.